Presented here are 5 T cell receptor beta chains from one specimen sequenced in a study of cytotoxic CD8 clonotypes in ibrutinib-treated CLL. Sequencing used immunoSEQ multiplex PCR; TCRdb keeps in-frame clones, though not all of them. The profile covers about 60,000 clones, with approximately 60% appearing a single time and around 20% taken by the ten largest. The starting material was PBMCs, obtained after 24 months of ibrutinib treatment. Receptor source: a human donor with chronic lymphocytic leukemia.

This rearrangement joins TRBV9 to TRBJ2-3, with TRBD1 matching over 9 bases. Germline V gives CDR1 SGDLS, CDR2 YYNGEE. This CDR3 has 15 amino acids. V was pared by 3 bases and J by 3 bases, with 5 bases of the junction left unmatched. CDR3 DNA sequence: TGTGCCAGCAGCGCACAGGGGGCCAGGACAGATACGCAGTATTTT. This encodes CASSAQGARTDTQYF.

The rearrangement links TRBV5-1 to TRBJ2-2; 14 bases are shared with TRBD2. The CDR3 has 17 residues. Germline V lookup: CDR1 SGHRS, CDR2 YFSETQ. With 3 bases clipped from V and 1 base from J, the junction kept 2 bases outside the gene matches. CDR3 protein: CASSSGLAGENTGELFF. In nucleotides, the CDR3 is TGCGCCAGCAGCTCGGGACTAGCGGGGGAGAACACCGGGGAGCTGTTTTTT.

The V call is TRBV4-1, the J call TRBJ1-2; D is uncertain. CDR3 length: 15 residues. Per germline, CDR1 MGHRA and CDR2 YSYEKL. Trimming pared 1 base from V and 8 bases from J, leaving 17 bases between. DNA of the CDR3: TGCGCCAGCAGCCAAGGATTCGCGCGGGCAAACGGCTACACCTTC. It specifies CASSQGFARANGYTF.

The rearrangement uses TRBV6-6 and TRBJ2-2, with 8 bases matching TRBD2. The CDR3 sequence is 15 residues long. In germline, CDR1 is MNHNY, CDR2 SVGAGI (reference sequence). V shed 5 bases, J shed 6 bases, and the junction held 8 bases outside the gene matches. The CDR3 loop reads CASSQGLARAGELFF. The CDR3 DNA reads TGTGCCAGCAGTCAAGGACTAGCCAGGGCCGGGGAGCTGTTTTTT.

J is TRBJ1-2 and V is TRBV14; 7 bases are a match to TRBD1. Germline V gene data show CDR1 as SGHDN and CDR2 as FVKESK. Trimming took 3 bases from V and 7 from J; bases not matched to a gene: 11. The length of the CDR3 is 15 residues. This CDR3 reads CASSHLTGIRSGYTF. Written as DNA, the CDR3 is TGTGCCAGCAGCCACCTGACAGGGATTCGCAGTGGCTACACCTTC.